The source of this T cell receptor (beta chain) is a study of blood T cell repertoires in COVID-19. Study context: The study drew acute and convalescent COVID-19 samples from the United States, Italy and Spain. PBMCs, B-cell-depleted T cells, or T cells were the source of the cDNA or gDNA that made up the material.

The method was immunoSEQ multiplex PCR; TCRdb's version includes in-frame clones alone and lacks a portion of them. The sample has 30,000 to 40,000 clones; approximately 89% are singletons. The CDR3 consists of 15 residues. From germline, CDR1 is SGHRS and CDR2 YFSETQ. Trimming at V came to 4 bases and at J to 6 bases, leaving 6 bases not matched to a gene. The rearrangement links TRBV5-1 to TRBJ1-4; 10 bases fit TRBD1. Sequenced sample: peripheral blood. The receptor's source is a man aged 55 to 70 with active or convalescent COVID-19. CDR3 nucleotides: TGCGCCAGCAGCGGGACAGGGGAGAGGTATGAAAAACTGTTTTTT. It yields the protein CASSGTGERYEKLFF.